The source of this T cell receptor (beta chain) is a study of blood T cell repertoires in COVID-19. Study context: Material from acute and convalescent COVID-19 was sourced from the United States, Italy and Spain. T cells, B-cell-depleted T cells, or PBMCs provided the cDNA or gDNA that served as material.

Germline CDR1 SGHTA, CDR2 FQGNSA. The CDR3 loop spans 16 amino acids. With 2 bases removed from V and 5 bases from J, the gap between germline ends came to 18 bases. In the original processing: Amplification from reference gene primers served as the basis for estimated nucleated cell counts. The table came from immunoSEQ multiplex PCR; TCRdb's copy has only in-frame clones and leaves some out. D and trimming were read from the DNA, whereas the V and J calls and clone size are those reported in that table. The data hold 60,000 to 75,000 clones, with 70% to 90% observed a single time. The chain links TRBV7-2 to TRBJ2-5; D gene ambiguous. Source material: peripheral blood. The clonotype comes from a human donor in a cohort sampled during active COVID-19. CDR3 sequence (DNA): TGTGCCAGCAGCTTATTCTCCGGCAGTCCCAGGGAGACCCAGTACTTC. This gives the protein CASSLFSGSPRETQYF.